One and the same sample provided the 21 T cell receptor beta chains below, sequenced in a study of regulatory T cells in long-lasting Graves disease. The time point here: newly diagnosed GD, antithyroid drugs for less than 3 months. Researchers made the TCR library from RNA that was extracted from PBMCs. Library construction for TCR beta used iRepertoire HTBI primers and Arm-PCR of CDR3 regions. MiXCR was run by TCRdb on the multiplex PCR reads, yielding one entry per CDR3 protein. The sample gives roughly 560,000 distinct CDR3 sequences, 12% of which show up once; roughly 8.9% is in the top ten. These data also formed part of another study, on T cells in Graves' hyperthyroidism and ophthalmopathy.

Material: peripheral blood mononuclear cells (PBMCs), obtained at new diagnosis, from a patient treated with antithyroid drugs. These receptors came from a woman in her 30s with Graves disease.

This clonotype was seen at least ten times. This chain links TRBV27 with TRBJ2-3, with D possibly TRBD1 on 6 matching bases. CDR3 size: 15 residues. V shed 3 bases and J shed 2 bases, with 12 bases lying between them. The V gene's germline CDR1 is MNHEY and CDR2 SMNVEV (reference sequence). In nucleotides, the CDR3 is TGTGCCAGCAGTTTTATAGGACAGTCCACAGATACGCAGTATTTT. It yields the protein CASSFIGQSTDTQYF.

This clonotype was counted many times. The chain joins TRBV27 to TRBJ2-1; D perhaps matches TRBD2 (6 bases). The ends were cut back, 6 bases at V and 3 bases at J, with 15 bases in the middle. Germline CDR1 and CDR2: MNHEY and SMNVEV (reference sequence). The CDR3 contains 15 residues. This CDR3 is CASRPVLAYYNEQFF. The DNA of the CDR3 is TGTGCCAGCAGACCTGTCCTAGCGTACTACAATGAGCAGTTCTTC.

The chain uses TRBV5-1 and TRBJ2-7; D not certain. Germline CDR1 is SGHRS and CDR2 is YFSETQ. This CDR3 is built from 14 residues. Trimming stripped 1 base from V and 0 bases from J, with 8 bases between. The chain's CDR3 is CASSLYVSSYEQYF. CDR3 DNA sequence: TGCGCCAGCAGCTTGTACGTGAGCTCCTACGAGCAGTACTTC.

This clonotype was seen ten or more times. The genes are TRBV3-1 and TRBJ1-1; possible D gene TRBD1, 5 bases. There are 15 residues in the CDR3. V lost 0 bases and J lost 5, with 13 bases in between. Per germline, CDR1 LGHDT and CDR2 YNNKEL (reference sequence). CDR3 amino acids: CASSQDGDGGTEAFF. The CDR3 DNA reads TGTGCCAGCAGCCAAGATGGGGACGGAGGGACTGAAGCTTTCTTT.

This clonotype was detected many times. This chain uses TRBV4-3 with TRBJ2-3, with TRBD2 matching 12 bases. The CDR3 sequence is 18 residues long. V dropped 0 bases and J dropped 2; count of bases not matched to a gene: 6. Germline V gene lookup returns CDR1 LGHNA and CDR2 YSLEER. The CDR3 sequence is CASSQDRGTSGFTDTQYF. Here the CDR3 DNA reads TGCGCCAGCAGCCAAGATAGGGGGACTAGCGGGTTCACAGATACGCAGTATTTT.

This CDR3 reads CASGGYGLGAEKLFF. CDR3 bases: TGTGCCAGCGGGGGTTACGGTTTGGGGGCTGAAAAACTGTTTTTT. This chain joins TRBV2 and TRBJ1-4, with D possibly TRBD1 on 6 matching bases. CDR3 length: 15 amino acids. Germline CDR1 and CDR2: SNHLY and FYNNEI. V was pared by 8 bases and J by 7 bases, with 20 bases between.

About this clonotype: Mismatch with germline at one junction end may stem from a read error. The chain is built from TRBV13 and TRBJ2-1; 8 nucleotides match TRBD2. The CDR3 has 14 residues. CDR1 is PRHDT, CDR2 FYEKMQ, per germline (reference sequence). The CDR3 DNA follows: TGTGCCAGCAGAAGCGGGAGCTCCTACAATGAGCAGTGCTTC. Translation: CASRSGSSYNEQCF.

This clonotype was counted ten times or more. The J gene is TRBJ2-7, the V gene TRBV12-3 or TRBV12-4; D not resolved. The CDR3 covers 11 residues. V dropped 2 bases and J dropped 6 bases, with 5 bases sitting between them. The CDR3 sequence is CASSLTREQYF. CDR3 nucleotides: TGTGCCAGCAGTTTAACCCGCGAGCAGTACTTC.

This chain links TRBV19 with TRBJ1-5; 8 nucleotides agree with TRBD1. The CDR3 sequence is 14 residues long. V lost 8 bases to trimming and J lost 1 base; unmatched junction nucleotides: 4. CDR1 and CDR2 (germline): LNHDA, SQIVND (reference sequence). CDR3 sequence (DNA): TGTGCCAGTGCCGACAGGGGAAGCAATCAGCCCCAGCATTTT. As protein: CASADRGSNQPQHF.

This clonotype has a count of ten or more. The chain is built from TRBV14 and TRBJ2-1, with D perhaps TRBD1 (6 bases). In germline, CDR1 is SGHDN, CDR2 FVKESK. The CDR3 length is 13 residues. V lost 3 bases and J lost 13, with 16 bases in between. This chain's CDR3 is CASSHDAVGGQFF. DNA for the CDR3: TGTGCCAGCAGCCATGACGCCGTAGGGGGACAGTTCTTC.

The chain combines TRBV4-3 with TRBJ1-1; D not resolved. This CDR3 comprises 13 residues. V lost 6 bases and J lost 5, with 13 bases in between. The V gene's germline CDR1 is LGHNA and CDR2 YSLEER. The CDR3 DNA reads TGCGCCAGCAGACATAACCTGTGGACTGAAGCTTTCTTT. It codes for CASRHNLWTEAFF.

The chain has TRBV5-1 and TRBJ1-2; 8 nucleotides agree with TRBD1. V was pared by 0 bases and J by 4 bases, with 5 bases of the junction left unmatched. Germline CDR1 reads SGHRS; CDR2 reads YFSETQ. The CDR3 covers 15 residues. The CDR3 DNA reads as TGCGCCAGCAGCTTGGAGCCGGGACAGGCCTATGGCTACACCTTC. It translates to CASSLEPGQAYGYTF.

This clonotype was seen at least ten times. The chain recombines TRBV28 with TRBJ2-3; TRBD2 agrees at 8 bases. The germline CDR1 and CDR2 sequences are MDHEN and SYDVKM. The length of the CDR3 is 18 residues. The V gene end was trimmed by 2 bases and the J gene end by 2 bases; junction bases not matched to a gene: 12. The CDR3 spells CASSLSSWASGPTDTQYF. The DNA of the CDR3 is TGTGCCAGCAGTTTAAGTTCTTGGGCTAGCGGGCCCACAGATACGCAGTATTTT.

Ten or more counts support this clonotype. The rearrangement links TRBV28 to TRBJ1-6, with D tentatively TRBD1 (5 bases). The CDR3 spans 14 residues. V shed 1 base and J shed 8 bases, with 9 bases lying between them. Germline assignment: CDR1 MDHEN and CDR2 SYDVKM. The CDR3 loop reads CASSLFTGDSPLHF. Written as DNA, the CDR3 is TGTGCCAGCAGTTTATTTACGGGGGATTCACCCCTCCACTTT.

This clonotype was observed a few times. V gene TRBV4-2 combines with J gene TRBJ1-2; D might be TRBD1 (5 bases). Trimming took 1 base from V and 5 from J, leaving 11 bases between them. The CDR3 contains 14 residues. Germline CDR1 LGHNA, CDR2 YNFKEQ. The CDR3 loop is CASSQGRQSYGYTF. The DNA for the CDR3 is TGTGCCAGCAGCCAAGGGCGACAGAGTTATGGCTACACCTTC.

This clonotype was detected ten times or more. The chain carries TRBV24-1 and TRBJ1-1, with D perhaps matching TRBD1 (5 bases). Germline V gene lookup returns CDR1 KGHDR and CDR2 SFDVKD. This CDR3 is built from 14 residues. Trimming removed 3 bases at V and 1 base at J, with 8 bases between. The CDR3 sequence: CATSDVGANTEAFF. In DNA form, the CDR3 reads TGTGCCACCAGTGATGTAGGGGCGAACACTGAAGCTTTCTTT.

This clonotype has a count of ten or more. The V gene is TRBV11-2, the J gene TRBJ2-2, with D unclear. V was shortened by 1 base and J by 5 bases, with 8 bases between the two germline ends. In germline, CDR1 is SGHAT, CDR2 FQNNGV. The CDR3 has 14 amino acids. In nucleotides, the CDR3 is TGTGCCAGCAGCTTAGGATTCAGAACCGGGGAGCTGTTTTTT. The encoded protein is CASSLGFRTGELFF. The whole variable domain, remainder taken from reference TRBV11-2 and TRBJ2-2, is EAGVAQSPRYKIIEKRQSVAFWCNPISGHATLYWYQQILGQGPKLLIQFQNNGVVDDSQLPKDRFSAERLKGVDSTLKIQPAKLEDSAVYLCASSLGFRTGELFFGEGSRLTVL.

On this clonotype: A much larger clone differs from this one at a single base, so this may be a read error. The chain has TRBV7-9 and TRBJ1-1, with 9 bases lining up with TRBD1. Germline V gene data show CDR1 as SEHNR and CDR2 as FQNEAQ (reference sequence). This CDR3 has 17 residues. The CDR3 protein is CASSYPGQGLLGTEACF. In nucleotides, the CDR3 is TGTGCCAGCAGTTACCCGGGACAGGGACTTTTGGGAACTGAAGCTTGCTTT.

This clonotype was picked up a small number of times. V gene TRBV6-1 combines with J gene TRBJ2-2, with TRBD2 identical over 7 bases. With V trimmed by 6 bases and J by 0 bases, 4 bases remained unmatched. The germline gives CDR1 MNHNS, CDR2 SASEGT. The CDR3 is 15 amino acids. CDR3 DNA: TGTGCCAGCAGACAAGGACTAGCGAACACCGGGGAGCTGTTTTTT. Translation: CASRQGLANTGELFF.

The table lists this clonotype with many counts. CDR3 bases: TGTGCCACCAGCAGAGAGTACTCAAGGGGAAGCTCCTACGAGCAGTACTTC. Protein product: CATSREYSRGSSYEQYF. The chain links TRBV15 to TRBJ2-7, with D possibly matching TRBD1 (5 bases). CDR1 is LNHNV, CDR2 YYDKDF, per germline (reference sequence). This CDR3 contains 17 residues. Trimming took off 0 bases at V and 0 bases at J, with 15 bases between the two ends.

This clonotype was counted many times. This chain joins TRBV19 and TRBJ1-1; possible D gene TRBD1, 5 bases. V lost 3 bases, J lost 0 bases, and 11 bases lay in between. In germline, CDR1 is LNHDA, CDR2 SQIVND (reference sequence). The CDR3 is 15 residues long. Written as DNA, the CDR3 is TGTGCCAGTAGTATTGTGACAGCACTGAACACTGAAGCTTTCTTT. Amino acids: CASSIVTALNTEAFF. The whole variable domain, filled in from reference TRBV19 and TRBJ1-1, reads DGGITQSPKYLFRKEGQNVTLSCEQNLNHDAMYWYRQDPGQGLRLIYYSQIVNDFQKGDIAEGYSVSREKKESFPLTVTSAQKNPTAFYLCASSIVTALNTEAFFGQGTRLTVV.